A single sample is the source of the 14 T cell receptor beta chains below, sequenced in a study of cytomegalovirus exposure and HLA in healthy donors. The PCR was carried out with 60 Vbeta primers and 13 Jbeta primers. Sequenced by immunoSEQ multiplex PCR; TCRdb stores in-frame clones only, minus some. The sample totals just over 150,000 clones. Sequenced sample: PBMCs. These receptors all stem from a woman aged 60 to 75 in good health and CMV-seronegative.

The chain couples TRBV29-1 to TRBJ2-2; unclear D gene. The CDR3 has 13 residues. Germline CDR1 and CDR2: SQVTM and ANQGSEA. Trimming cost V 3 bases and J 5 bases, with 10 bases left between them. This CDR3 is CSVDPGRTGELFF. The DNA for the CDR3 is TGCAGCGTTGACCCCGGCAGGACCGGGGAGCTGTTTTTT.

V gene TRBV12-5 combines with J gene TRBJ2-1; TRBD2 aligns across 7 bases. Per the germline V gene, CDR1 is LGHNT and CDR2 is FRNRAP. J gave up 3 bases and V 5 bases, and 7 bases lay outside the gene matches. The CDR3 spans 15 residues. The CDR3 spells CASGPPPSGYNEQFF. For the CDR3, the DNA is TGTGCTAGTGGTCCCCCCCCTAGCGGCTACAATGAGCAGTTCTTC.

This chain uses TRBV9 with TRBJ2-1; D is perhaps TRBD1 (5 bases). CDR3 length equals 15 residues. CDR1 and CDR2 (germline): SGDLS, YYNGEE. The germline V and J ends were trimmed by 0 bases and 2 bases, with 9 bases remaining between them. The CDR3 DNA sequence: TGTGCCAGCAGCGTAGATGAAGGGGCCTACAATGAGCAGTTCTTC. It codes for CASSVDEGAYNEQFF.

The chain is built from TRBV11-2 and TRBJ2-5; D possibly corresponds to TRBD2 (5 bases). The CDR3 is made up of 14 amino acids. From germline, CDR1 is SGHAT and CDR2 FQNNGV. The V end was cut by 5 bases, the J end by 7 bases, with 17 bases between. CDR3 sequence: CASSADYRLATQYF. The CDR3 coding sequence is TGTGCCAGCAGCGCCGACTATCGTCTCGCGACCCAGTACTTC.

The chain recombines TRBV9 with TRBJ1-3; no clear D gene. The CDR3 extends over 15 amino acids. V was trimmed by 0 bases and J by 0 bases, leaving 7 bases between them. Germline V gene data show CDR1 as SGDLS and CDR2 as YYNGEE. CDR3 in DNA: TGTGCCAGCAGCGTAGCGTGGAGCTCTGGAAACACCATATATTTT. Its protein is CASSVAWSSGNTIYF. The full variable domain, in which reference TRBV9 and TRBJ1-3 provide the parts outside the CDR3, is DSGVTQTPKHLITATGQRVTLRCSPRSGDLSVYWYQQSLDQGLQFLIQYYNGEERAKGNILERFSAQQFPDLHSELNLSSLELGDSALYFCASSVAWSSGNTIYFGEGSWLTVV.

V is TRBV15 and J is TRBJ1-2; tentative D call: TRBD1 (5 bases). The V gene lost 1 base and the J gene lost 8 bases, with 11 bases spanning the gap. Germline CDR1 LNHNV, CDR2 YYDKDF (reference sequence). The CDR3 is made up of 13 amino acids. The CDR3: CATSRGGGEGYTF. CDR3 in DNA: TGTGCCACCAGCAGAGGCGGGGGGGAGGGCTACACCTTC.

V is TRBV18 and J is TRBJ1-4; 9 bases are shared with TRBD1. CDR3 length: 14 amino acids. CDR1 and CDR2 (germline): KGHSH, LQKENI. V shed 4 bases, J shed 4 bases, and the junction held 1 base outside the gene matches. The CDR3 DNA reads TGTGCCAGCTCACAGGGACAGGGTAATGAAAAACTGTTTTTT. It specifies CASSQGQGNEKLFF.

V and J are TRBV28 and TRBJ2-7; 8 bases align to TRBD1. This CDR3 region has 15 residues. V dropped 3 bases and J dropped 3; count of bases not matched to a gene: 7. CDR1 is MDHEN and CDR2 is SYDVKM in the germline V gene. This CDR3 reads CASSLQGTGDYEQYF. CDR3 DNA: TGTGCCAGCAGTTTGCAAGGGACAGGTGACTACGAGCAGTACTTC.

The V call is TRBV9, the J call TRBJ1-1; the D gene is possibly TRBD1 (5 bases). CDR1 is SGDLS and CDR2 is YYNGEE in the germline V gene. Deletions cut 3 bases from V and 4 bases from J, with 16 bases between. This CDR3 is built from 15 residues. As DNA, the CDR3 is TGTGCCAGCAGCGCGGGACGGAGGGGTTTCACTGAAGCTTTCTTT. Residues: CASSAGRRGFTEAFF.

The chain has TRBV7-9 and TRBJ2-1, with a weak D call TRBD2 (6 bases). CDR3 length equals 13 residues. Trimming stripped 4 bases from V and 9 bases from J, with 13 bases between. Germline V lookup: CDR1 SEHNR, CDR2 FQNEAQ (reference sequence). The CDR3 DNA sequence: TGTGCCAGCAGCTCCGGGACTGGCCCTGAGCAGTTCTTC. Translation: CASSSGTGPEQFF.

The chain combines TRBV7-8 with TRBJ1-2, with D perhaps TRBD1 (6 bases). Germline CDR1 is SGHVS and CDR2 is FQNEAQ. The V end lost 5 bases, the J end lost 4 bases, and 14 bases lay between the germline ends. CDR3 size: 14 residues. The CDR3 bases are TGTGCCAGCAGCCCACAGGGTCTTGCCTATGGCTACACCTTC. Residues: CASSPQGLAYGYTF.

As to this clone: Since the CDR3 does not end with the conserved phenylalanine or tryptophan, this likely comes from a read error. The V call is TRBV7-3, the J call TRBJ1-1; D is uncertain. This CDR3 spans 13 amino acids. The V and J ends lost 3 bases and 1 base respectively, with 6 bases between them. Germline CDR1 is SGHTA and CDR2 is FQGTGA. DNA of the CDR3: TGTGCCAGCAGCTTTTCGAGGAACACTGAAGCTTTCTCT. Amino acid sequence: CASSFSRNTEAFS.

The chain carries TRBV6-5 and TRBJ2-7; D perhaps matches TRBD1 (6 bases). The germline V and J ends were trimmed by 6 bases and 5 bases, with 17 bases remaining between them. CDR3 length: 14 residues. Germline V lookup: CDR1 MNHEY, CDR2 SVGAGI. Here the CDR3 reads CASRRGSLSDEQYF. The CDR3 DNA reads TGTGCCAGCAGAAGGGGGAGCCTCTCGGACGAGCAGTACTTC.

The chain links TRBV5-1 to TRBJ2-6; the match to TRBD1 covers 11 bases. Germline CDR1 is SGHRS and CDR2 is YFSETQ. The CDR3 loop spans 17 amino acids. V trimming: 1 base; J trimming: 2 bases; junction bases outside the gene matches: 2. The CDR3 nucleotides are TGCGCCAGCAGCTTGATGGGACAGGGGGCTGGGGCCAACGTCCTGACTTTC. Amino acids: CASSLMGQGAGANVLTF.